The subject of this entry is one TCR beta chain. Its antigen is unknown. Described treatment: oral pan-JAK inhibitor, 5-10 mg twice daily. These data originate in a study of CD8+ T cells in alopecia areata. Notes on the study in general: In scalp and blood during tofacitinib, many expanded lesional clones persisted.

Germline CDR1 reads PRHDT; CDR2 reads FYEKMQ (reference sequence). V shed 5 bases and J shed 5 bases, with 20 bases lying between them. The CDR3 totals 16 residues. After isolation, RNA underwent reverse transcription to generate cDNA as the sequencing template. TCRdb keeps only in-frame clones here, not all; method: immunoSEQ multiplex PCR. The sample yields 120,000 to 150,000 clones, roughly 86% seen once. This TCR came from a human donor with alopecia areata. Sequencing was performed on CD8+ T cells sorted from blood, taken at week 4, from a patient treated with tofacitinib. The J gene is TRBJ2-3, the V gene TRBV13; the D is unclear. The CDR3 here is CASSIRQRAKEDTQYF. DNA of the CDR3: TGTGCCAGCAGCATAAGGCAACGGGCCAAGGAAGATACGCAGTATTTT. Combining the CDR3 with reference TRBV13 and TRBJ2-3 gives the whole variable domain AAGVIQSPRHLIKEKRETATLKCYPIPRHDTVYWYQQGPGQDPQFLISFYEKMQSDKGSIPDRFSAQQFSDYHSELNMSSLELGDSALYFCASSIRQRAKEDTQYFGPGTRLTVL.